Following are 26 T cell receptor beta chains from one sample sequenced in a study of blood T cells in healthy people across ages. Then a second PCR, running roughly 7 to 11 cycles, was carried out with a sample-barcoded 5' primer and a J-beta primer mix. Via MiXCR, TCRdb re-called the 5' RACE reads, giving one row per CDR3 protein. The sample lists about 930,000 distinct CDR3 sequences; under 35% were seen once. The sample was also reused in another study, on T cells of mothers and their children.

The sequenced sample was blood. The receptors come from a woman aged 40 to 50 in good health.

This clonotype was counted many times. The chain uses TRBV18 and TRBJ2-7, with TRBD1 matching over 8 bases. The CDR3 runs to 14 residues. J lost 5 bases, V lost 4 bases, and 7 bases had no gene match. Germline lookup yields CDR1 KGHSH and CDR2 LQKENI. For the CDR3, the DNA is TGTGCCAGCTCACTCAGACAGGGGACCCACGAGCAGTACTTC. Translating it yields CASSLRQGTHEQYF.

V gene TRBV6-1 combines with J gene TRBJ2-3; the match to TRBD2 covers 9 bases. The CDR3 is made up of 15 amino acids. V gave up 4 bases and J gave up 2 bases; unmatched junction bases: 4. CDR1 MNHNS and CDR2 SASEGT come from the germline V gene. CDR3 amino acids: CASSVSSGNTDTQYF. The DNA for the CDR3 is TGTGCCAGCAGTGTATCTAGCGGGAACACAGATACGCAGTATTTT.

This clonotype was seen ten or more times. The chain joins TRBV27 to TRBJ2-2; no clear D gene. This CDR3 has 13 amino acids. Trimming removed 2 bases from V and 2 bases from J, with 3 bases in between. The germline V gene has CDR1 MNHEY and CDR2 SMNVEV (reference sequence). The CDR3 loop reads CASSLANTGELFF. In DNA, the CDR3 is TGTGCCAGCAGTTTAGCAAACACCGGGGAGCTGTTTTTT.

This clonotype has just a few counts. The J gene is TRBJ2-3, the V gene TRBV7-2; no definite D call. CDR1 is SGHTA and CDR2 is FQGNSA in the germline V gene. The CDR3 consists of 13 residues. The germline V and J ends were trimmed by 1 base and 11 bases, with 13 bases remaining between them. The CDR3 spells CASSLVFGARQYF. The CDR3 region has the DNA TGTGCCAGCAGCTTAGTCTTTGGTGCACGGCAGTATTTT.

The chain recombines TRBV12-3 or TRBV12-4 with TRBJ1-1; 8 bases fit TRBD1. The CDR3 is 14 amino acids. The V and J ends lost 3 bases and 4 bases, in that order; junction bases with no gene match: 4. The CDR3 region is CASSFSQGATEAFF. In DNA, the CDR3 is TGTGCCAGCAGTTTCAGTCAGGGGGCCACTGAAGCTTTCTTT.

The sample holds a few counts of this clonotype. The chain is built from TRBV12-3 or TRBV12-4 and TRBJ2-5; a possible D gene is TRBD2 (5 bases). The J call may be faulty, since TRBJ2-7 better matches the DNA end. The CDR3 sequence is 13 residues long. This CDR3 reads CASSGWTHCEQYF. In DNA, the CDR3 is TGTGCCAGCAGTGGGTGGACTCACTGCGAGCAGTACTTC.

Remarks on this clonotype: One end of the junction does not line up with germline, which may come from a read error. The chain employs TRBV12-3 or TRBV12-4 and TRBJ1-1; D remains ambiguous. CDR3 length: 13 amino acids. CDR3 in DNA: TGTGCCAGTAGTTTAACGGGTGGCACTGAAACTTTCTTT. Translated: CASSLTGGTETFF.

This clonotype occurred a few times. CDR3: CASSFTGLGRQPQHF. The CDR3 DNA is TGTGCCAGCAGTTTTACAGGCCTGGGGCGTCAGCCCCAGCATTTT. V is TRBV28 and J is TRBJ1-5; D is perhaps TRBD1 (5 bases). Per germline, CDR1 MDHEN and CDR2 SYDVKM. The V gene lost 3 bases and the J gene lost 6 bases, with 15 bases spanning the gap. The CDR3 totals 15 residues. Filled out from reference TRBV28 and TRBJ1-5, the complete variable domain reads DVKVTQSSRYLVKRTGEKVFLECVQDMDHENMFWYRQDPGLGLRLIYFSYDVKMKEKGDIPEGYSVSREKKERFSLILESASTNQTSMYLCASSFTGLGRQPQHFGDGTRLSIL.

This clonotype was detected ten times or more. The chain carries TRBV2 and TRBJ2-3, with TRBD1 matching over 7 bases. CDR3 size: 16 residues. The ends lost 2 bases at V and 3 bases at J; junction bases unmatched: 8. CDR1 and CDR2 from the germline V gene are SNHLY and FYNNEI. In nucleotides, the CDR3 is TGTGCCAGCAGTGAATGGCAGGGGGTTGTTACAGATACGCAGTATTTT. Translating gives CASSEWQGVVTDTQYF.

This clonotype has a handful of counts. The chain has TRBV2 and TRBJ2-1; 9 nucleotides line up with TRBD2. The CDR3 totals 14 residues. Germline CDR1 reads SNHLY; CDR2 reads FYNNEI. Losses at the gene ends were 3 bases for V and 5 bases for J; bases not matched to a gene: 2. This chain's CDR3 is CASSEQRGDNEQFF. CDR3 DNA: TGTGCCAGCAGTGAGCAGCGGGGGGACAATGAGCAGTTCTTC.

This clonotype was counted a single time. This chain uses TRBV9 with TRBJ1-1; D is uncertain. The germline CDR1 and CDR2 sequences are SGDLS and YYNGEE. The CDR3 sequence is 14 residues long. Trimming cost V 7 bases and J 6 bases, with 19 bases left between them. CDR3 loop: CASGPSSAPAEAFF. CDR3 coding DNA: TGTGCCAGCGGCCCCAGTAGCGCCCCGGCTGAAGCTTTCTTT.

In this sample, this clonotype turned up many times. The V gene is TRBV28, the J gene TRBJ2-7; D gene uncertain. Germline assignment: CDR1 MDHEN and CDR2 SYDVKM. V was shortened by 8 bases and J by 2 bases, with 22 bases between the two germline ends. The length of the CDR3 is 16 residues. For the CDR3, the DNA is TGTGCCAGCCTTTGGTTGCGACCCTTAGAAGCCTACGAGCAGTACTTC. It is translated as CASLWLRPLEAYEQYF.

Worth noting for this clonotype: The junction departs from germline at one end; a sequencing error may be responsible. V usage is TRBV5-1 and J usage is TRBJ1-4; 8 bases align to TRBD1. The CDR3 is 14 residues long. The germline CDR1 and CDR2 sequences are SGHRS and YFSETQ. The CDR3 nucleotides read TGCGTCAGCAGCTTGGAGACAGGGGTTGAAAAACTGTTTTTT. It yields the protein CVSSLETGVEKLFF.

Of note for this clonotype: One base away lies a much larger clone, so this may be a sequencing read error. V usage is TRBV20-1 and J usage is TRBJ1-2, with TRBD1 as a possible D gene (6 bases). CDR1 and CDR2 (germline): DFQATT, SNEGSKA (reference sequence). The CDR3 runs to 13 residues. As DNA, the CDR3 is TGCGGTGCTCATTACAGGGACCCCTATGGCTACACCTTC. Translation: CGAHYRDPYGYTF.

The table lists this clonotype with a few counts. The V and J genes are TRBV7-3 and TRBJ2-3; TRBD2 might be the D (6 bases). The CDR3 is made up of 15 amino acids. Trimming removed 5 bases at V and 2 bases at J, with 14 bases between. The germline gives CDR1 SGHTA, CDR2 FQGTGA. The CDR3 reads CASSPTRSATDTQYF. CDR3 nucleotides: TGTGCCAGCAGCCCGACTAGAAGTGCCACAGATACGCAGTATTTT. Combining the CDR3 with reference TRBV7-3 and TRBJ2-3 gives the whole variable domain GAGVSQTPSNKVTEKGKYVELRCDPISGHTALYWYRQSLGQGPEFLIYFQGTGAADDSGLPNDRFFAVRPEGSVSTLKIQRTERGDSAVYLCASSPTRSATDTQYFGPGTRLTVL.

This clonotype was counted between two and nine times. At one of its ends the junction is not consistent with the germline gene, which may arise from a read error. The chain links TRBV29-1 to TRBJ2-5; a possible D gene is TRBD2 (5 bases). Germline lookup yields CDR1 SQVTM and CDR2 ANQGSEA. The CDR3 is 13 amino acids. The CDR3 reads CSAAQESWETRYF. CDR3 sequence (DNA): TGCAGCGCTGCTCAGGAATCCTGGGAGACCCGGTACTTC.

Regarding this clonotype: At one boundary the junction diverges from the germline segment, which might be a read error. The chain joins TRBV12-3 or TRBV12-4 to TRBJ1-1; D perhaps matches TRBD1 (5 bases). This CDR3 has 14 amino acids. CDR3 in DNA: TGTACCAGCAGTCCCGGGACGGTGAACACTGAAGCTTTCTTT. This translates into CTSSPGTVNTEAFF.

This chain links TRBV7-2 with TRBJ2-7, with no clear D. The V end lost 1 base, the J end lost 2 bases, and 12 bases lay between the germline ends. The germline V gene has CDR1 SGHTA and CDR2 FQGNSA. This CDR3 is 15 amino acids long. The DNA of the CDR3 is TGTGCCAGCAGCTTAGGTTCCGTCGTCGCCTACGAGCAGTACTTC. This sequence encodes CASSLGSVVAYEQYF. Full variable domain (rest looked up from reference TRBV7-2 and TRBJ2-7): GAGVSQSPSNKVTEKGKDVELRCDPISGHTALYWYRQSLGQGLEFLIYFQGNSAPDKSGLPSDRFSAERTGGSVSTLTIQRTQQEDSAVYLCASSLGSVVAYEQYFGPGTRLTVT.

In regard to this clonotype: The junction does not match germline at one end; this may be a read error. This rearrangement joins TRBV6-5 to TRBJ1-1; maybe TRBD1 (5 bases). Looked up from germline, CDR1 is MNHEY and CDR2 is SVGAGI. This CDR3 has 15 residues. CDR3 region: CASSYEAGRGTEAFF. The CDR3 bases are TGTGCCAGTAGTTACGAAGCAGGGCGGGGGACTGAAGCTTTCTTT.

In its sample, this clonotype was seen many times. This rearrangement joins TRBV12-3 or TRBV12-4 to TRBJ2-1; tentatively, D is TRBD2 (6 bases). The length of the CDR3 is 13 residues. Trimming pared 5 bases from V and 8 bases from J, leaving 13 bases between. The chain's CDR3 is CASSQDGGDEQFF. CDR3 DNA: TGTGCCAGCAGTCAGGACGGAGGGGATGAGCAGTTCTTC.

This clonotype was seen many times. The V and J genes are TRBV5-1 and TRBJ1-2; 9 nucleotides line up with TRBD1. The CDR3 runs 14 residues. V lost 3 bases to trimming and J lost 5 bases; unmatched junction nucleotides: 5. In germline, CDR1 is SGHRS, CDR2 YFSETQ. In DNA form, the CDR3 reads TGCGCCAGCAGCTCCGACAGGGGGGCGTATGGCTACACCTTC. This sequence encodes CASSSDRGAYGYTF.

The genes are TRBV27 and TRBJ2-5; D is perhaps TRBD1 (5 bases). There are 14 residues in the CDR3. The germline V gene encodes CDR1 MNHEY and CDR2 SMNVEV (reference sequence). V was cut by 3 bases and J by 2 bases, with 10 bases left in between. CDR3 region: CASSFGAVQETQYF. The CDR3 nucleotides are TGTGCCAGCAGTTTTGGGGCAGTACAAGAGACCCAGTACTTC.

This chain connects TRBV4-3 to TRBJ1-6; D unresolved. The CDR3 covers 15 residues. Trimming cost V 2 bases and J 5 bases, with 10 bases left between them. Germline V gene data show CDR1 as LGHNA and CDR2 as YSLEER. CDR3 sequence reads: CASSQWQQDNSPLHF. DNA for the CDR3: TGCGCCAGCAGCCAATGGCAGCAAGATAATTCACCCCTCCACTTT.

This clonotype was recorded many times. V and J are TRBV27 and TRBJ1-2; 8 bases match TRBD1. This CDR3 spans 14 amino acids. The germline gives CDR1 MNHEY, CDR2 SMNVEV (reference sequence). Losses at the gene ends were 7 bases for V and 2 bases for J; bases not matched to a gene: 6. The CDR3 loop reads CASTAAGGNYGYTF. In nucleotides, the CDR3 is TGTGCCAGCACGGCGGCAGGGGGCAACTATGGCTACACCTTC.

This clonotype appeared a few times. The chain combines TRBV24-1 with TRBJ2-1; tentative D call: TRBD1 (5 bases). The CDR3 consists of 15 residues. Trimming took 0 bases from V and 0 from J, leaving 5 bases between them. Germline assignment: CDR1 KGHDR and CDR2 SFDVKD. CDR3 in DNA: TGTGCCACCAGTGATTTGGACAGCTCCTACAATGAGCAGTTCTTC. Its translation is CATSDLDSSYNEQFF.

This clonotype showed up many times. The rearrangement links TRBV11-2 to TRBJ2-5; 9 positions match TRBD1. This CDR3 region has 14 residues. V lost 1 base to trimming and J lost 10 bases; unmatched junction nucleotides: 7. Germline CDR1 and CDR2: SGHAT and FQNNGV. The CDR3 region has the DNA TGTGCCAGCAGCTTAGTAGGGACAGGGATCGGCCAGTACTTC. Translating gives CASSLVGTGIGQYF.